Listed here is a single T cell receptor beta chain. Method: immunoSEQ multiplex PCR; TCRdb's copy keeps in-frame clones and lacks some. The repertoire holds 300,000 to 400,000 clones, with around nine tenths as singletons. These data are taken from a study of blood T cell repertoires in COVID-19. The CDR3 runs 12 residues. The germline gives CDR1 SQVTM, CDR2 ANQGSEA. The V and J ends lost 7 bases and 4 bases, in that order; junction bases with no gene match: 5. This rearrangement joins TRBV29-1 to TRBJ2-7; 9 bases align to TRBD1. The sample was PBMCs or T cells enriched from blood (not recorded which). The receptor was derived from a woman aged 30 to 39 with acute COVID-19. The CDR3, as DNA: TGCAGCGCCGAAGGACAGGGGTACGAGCAGTACTTC. Its protein product is CSAEGQGYEQYF.